Presented here are 26 T cell receptor beta chains from one specimen sequenced in a study of blood T cell repertoires in COVID-19. The data were produced by immunoSEQ multiplex PCR, yet TCRdb's version contains in-frame clones alone and is incomplete. The sample lists 300,000 to 350,000 clones, around 87% seen once, with 3.5% to 4.5% in the top ten. The sequenced sample was PBMCs or T cells enriched from blood (not recorded which). The receptors were gathered from a woman aged 18 to 35 with acute COVID-19.

V is TRBV7-9 and J is TRBJ1-6; TRBD1 matches 8 bases. V shed 5 bases, J shed 6 bases, and the junction held 9 bases outside the gene matches. Germline V CDR1 and CDR2: SEHNR, FQNEAQ (reference sequence). The CDR3 has 16 amino acids. The CDR3 bases are TGTGCCAGCAGCCGCCCCCTCGGACAGGGTAATTCACCCCTCCACTTT. Its protein product is CASSRPLGQGNSPLHF.

The chain employs TRBV12-3 or TRBV12-4 and TRBJ2-5, with 7 positions matching TRBD2. This CDR3 is built from 13 residues. V dropped 5 bases and J dropped 5; count of bases not matched to a gene: 5. The CDR3 is CASSGTTVETQYF. DNA for the CDR3: TGTGCCAGCAGTGGGACTACCGTGGAGACCCAGTACTTC.

The chain has TRBV7-9 and TRBJ2-2; D is possibly TRBD2 (5 bases). The V end lost 1 base, the J end lost 6 bases, and 15 bases lay between the germline ends. Germline CDR1 reads SEHNR; CDR2 reads FQNEAQ (reference sequence). The CDR3 length is 16 residues. DNA of the CDR3: TGTGCCAGCAGCTTAGTGTCGGGGAAGCTTCCCGGGGAGCTGTTTTTT. It encodes CASSLVSGKLPGELFF.

The gene calls are TRBV19 and TRBJ2-7; 9 nucleotides match TRBD2. The CDR3 spans 14 residues. CDR1 and CDR2 (germline): LNHDA, SQIVND (reference sequence). V shed 5 bases, J shed 2 bases, and the junction held 4 bases outside the gene matches. The CDR3: CASSQGLAPYEQYF. In DNA form, the CDR3 reads TGTGCCAGTAGTCAGGGACTAGCCCCCTACGAGCAGTACTTC. The full variable domain, its missing parts supplied by reference TRBV19 and TRBJ2-7, is DGGITQSPKYLFRKEGQNVTLSCEQNLNHDAMYWYRQDPGQGLRLIYYSQIVNDFQKGDIAEGYSVSREKKESFPLTVTSAQKNPTAFYLCASSQGLAPYEQYFGPGTRLTVT.

The chain recombines TRBV11-3 with TRBJ2-3; D unresolved. The CDR3 contains 12 residues. Germline V gene lookup returns CDR1 SGHNT and CDR2 YENEEA. Trimming left V 0 bases short and J 4 bases short, with 2 bases between. The CDR3 DNA sequence: TGTGCCAGCAGCTTAGACGCAGATACGCAGTATTTT. Encoded protein: CASSLDADTQYF.

The rearrangement links TRBV4-1 to TRBJ2-3; D may be TRBD2 (6 bases). This CDR3 region has 17 residues. V dropped 3 bases and J dropped 0 bases, with 16 bases sitting between them. Germline V gene data show CDR1 as MGHRA and CDR2 as YSYEKL. The CDR3 region is CASSHPGTGPSTDTQYF. Here the CDR3 DNA reads TGCGCCAGCAGCCACCCGGGGACTGGGCCCAGCACAGATACGCAGTATTTT.

This clone showed up just once. This chain joins TRBV2 and TRBJ2-2; TRBD2 matches 8 bases. The J segment lost 5 bases and the V segment lost 5 bases, leaving 10 bases of the junction unmatched. The V gene's germline CDR1 is SNHLY and CDR2 FYNNEI. The CDR3 has 16 residues. The CDR3 protein is CASSTPSGSLTGELFF. Here the CDR3 DNA reads TGTGCCAGCAGTACCCCCAGCGGGAGCTTGACCGGGGAGCTGTTTTTT.

This clone was counted between two and nine times. The chain joins TRBV2 to TRBJ1-1; D gene uncertain. CDR3 length: 15 residues. Germline CDR1 is SNHLY and CDR2 is FYNNEI. Trimming stripped 5 bases from V and 1 base from J, with 14 bases between. The CDR3 nucleotides are TGTGCCAGCAGTAGCCGATCGGGTTCGAACACTGAAGCTTTCTTT. This translates into CASSSRSGSNTEAFF.

The chain uses TRBV11-3 and TRBJ1-2; TRBD1 is a possible D gene (5 bases). There are 14 residues in the CDR3. V was cut by 5 bases and J by 7 bases, with 17 bases left in between. Germline values: CDR1 SGHNT, CDR2 YENEEA. The CDR3 loop reads CASSPLGGVLGYTF. The CDR3 nucleotides are TGTGCCAGCAGCCCACTCGGGGGGGTCCTTGGCTACACCTTC.

The chain uses TRBV30 and TRBJ2-1, with TRBD2 matching 11 bases. The CDR3 length is 19 residues. Trimming took 4 bases from V and 4 from J; bases not matched to a gene: 18. CDR1 GTSNPN and CDR2 SVGIG come from the germline V gene (reference sequence). CDR3 protein: CAWTRVRTSGLTAYNEQFF. The CDR3 nucleotides are TGTGCCTGGACCCGAGTACGGACTAGCGGGCTTACAGCTTACAATGAGCAGTTCTTC.

The chain recombines TRBV27 with TRBJ2-7, with D perhaps matching TRBD2 (5 bases). V lost 5 bases and J lost 10, with 21 bases in between. The CDR3 is 14 residues long. Germline loops: CDR1 MNHEY, CDR2 SMNVEV (reference sequence). The CDR3 nucleotides are TGTGCCAGCAGTGATGGAGGAGCTCCACTGATTCAGTACTTC. Amino acid sequence: CASSDGGAPLIQYF.

This chain joins TRBV7-3 and TRBJ2-1; 11 bases fit TRBD2. This CDR3 region has 14 residues. Losses at the gene ends were 3 bases for V and 6 bases for J; bases not matched to a gene: 1. Germline-derived CDR1 and CDR2 are SGHTA and FQGTGA. The DNA of the CDR3 is TGTGCCAGCAGCTTTACTAGCGGGAGCAATGAGCAGTTCTTC. Residues: CASSFTSGSNEQFF.

This rearrangement joins TRBV13 to TRBJ1-5, with 8 bases aligning to TRBD1. Germline values: CDR1 PRHDT, CDR2 FYEKMQ (reference sequence). J gave up 2 bases and V 5 bases, and 2 bases lay outside the gene matches. The CDR3 covers 14 residues. Here the CDR3 DNA reads TGTGCCAGCAGCCAGACAGGGGGCAATCAGCCCCAGCATTTT. Amino acid sequence: CASSQTGGNQPQHF.

J is TRBJ1-6 and V is TRBV28, with D possibly TRBD1 on 6 matching bases. The CDR3 spans 16 residues. Germline V gene data show CDR1 as MDHEN and CDR2 as SYDVKM. Trimming stripped 4 bases from V and 9 bases from J, with 19 bases between. The chain's CDR3 is CASSSGGRGSLSPLHF. The DNA of the CDR3 is TGTGCCAGCAGTTCTGGGGGGCGGGGGTCCCTTTCACCCCTCCACTTT.

The chain recombines TRBV9 with TRBJ1-6, with 8 bases identical to TRBD1. Trimming took 0 bases from V and 10 from J; bases not matched to a gene: 12. CDR1 and CDR2 (germline): SGDLS, YYNGEE. The CDR3 contains 17 residues. CDR3 sequence reads: CASSVDSYLGTGSPLHF. In DNA, the CDR3 is TGTGCCAGCAGCGTAGATAGCTATCTTGGGACAGGCTCACCCCTCCACTTT.

The chain has TRBV27 and TRBJ1-1; 7 bases agree with TRBD1. Germline V lookup: CDR1 MNHEY, CDR2 SMNVEV (reference sequence). This CDR3 region has 15 residues. V lost 4 bases to trimming and J lost 4 bases; unmatched junction nucleotides: 9. Written as DNA, the CDR3 is TGTGCCAGCAGTTCCTCCCGGGACAGCGGCACTGAAGCTTTCTTT. It encodes CASSSSRDSGTEAFF.

V is TRBV28 and J is TRBJ1-2, with 7 bases that match TRBD1. The CDR3 has 13 amino acids. The germline CDR1 and CDR2 sequences are MDHEN and SYDVKM. Trimming at V came to 6 bases and at J to 6 bases, leaving 7 bases not matched to a gene. The CDR3 DNA reads as TGTGCCAGCAGGGCCACAGGGGCTCATGGCTACACCTTC. Encoded protein: CASRATGAHGYTF.

V is TRBV10-3 and J is TRBJ1-5; maybe TRBD1 (5 bases). Germline V CDR1 and CDR2: ENHRY, SYGVKD. The CDR3 totals 13 residues. The V end was cut by 4 bases, the J end by 4 bases, with 8 bases between. As DNA, the CDR3 is TGTGCCATCAGTGCGGACACAAATCAGCCCCAGCATTTT. Translation: CAISADTNQPQHF.

The genes are TRBV2 and TRBJ2-3, with TRBD2 matching over 7 bases. Germline CDR1 is SNHLY and CDR2 is FYNNEI. This CDR3 has 18 residues. V shed 5 bases and J 2 bases; nucleotides not matched to a gene: 16. Here the CDR3 DNA reads TGTGCCAGCAGTAGGACCTTAGCGGGTCAAATTTCCACAGATACGCAGTATTTT. It translates to CASSRTLAGQISTDTQYF.

V usage is TRBV10-3 and J usage is TRBJ1-1, with D possibly being TRBD1 (5 bases). CDR1 and CDR2 from the germline V gene are ENHRY and SYGVKD. The V end was cut by 1 base, the J end by 6 bases, with 12 bases between. This CDR3 has 14 amino acids. The CDR3 DNA is TGTGCCATCAGTGAGTATGGGGGGACGTCTGAAGCTTTCTTT. Its protein is CAISEYGGTSEAFF.

The CDR3 region is CASAPRTGDEAFF. The CDR3 nucleotides read TGTGCCAGCGCACCGCGAACGGGAGATGAAGCTTTCTTT. The chain uses TRBV7-3 and TRBJ1-1, with D unresolved. There are 13 residues in the CDR3. CDR1 is SGHTA, CDR2 FQGTGA, per germline. Trimming shortened V by 8 bases and J by 7 bases, and 17 bases separated the two germline ends. Together with reference TRBV7-3 and TRBJ1-1, the CDR3 gives the full variable domain: GAGVSQTPSNKVTEKGKYVELRCDPISGHTALYWYRQSLGQGPEFLIYFQGTGAADDSGLPNDRFFAVRPEGSVSTLKIQRTERGDSAVYLCASAPRTGDEAFFGQGTRLTVV.

This chain uses TRBV6-4 with TRBJ1-3; D gene ambiguous. Trimming cost V 11 bases and J 0 bases, with 17 bases left between them. The germline V gene encodes CDR1 MRHNA and CDR2 SNTAGT. This CDR3 comprises 15 residues. The CDR3 sequence is CAGCPYRVSGNTIYF. CDR3 nucleotide sequence: TGTGCCGGATGTCCCTACAGAGTCTCTGGAAACACCATATATTTT.

This CDR3 is CASSLAGEVETQYF. The CDR3 DNA sequence: TGTGCCAGCAGCTTAGCGGGAGAGGTAGAGACCCAGTACTTC. V and J are TRBV5-4 and TRBJ2-5; 8 nucleotides match TRBD2. The V and J ends lost 2 bases and 4 bases, in that order; junction bases with no gene match: 4. The CDR3 extends over 14 amino acids. Germline assignment: CDR1 SGHNT and CDR2 YYREEE (reference sequence).

This clone was observed a single time. This chain joins TRBV6-5 and TRBJ2-3, with D possibly being TRBD1 (6 bases). V was shortened by 6 bases and J by 0 bases, with 10 bases between the two germline ends. CDR1 and CDR2 from the germline V gene are MNHEY and SVGAGI. CDR3 length: 14 residues. CDR3 sequence: CASRKGDSTDTQYF. In DNA form, the CDR3 reads TGTGCCAGCAGAAAGGGGGACAGCACAGATACGCAGTATTTT.

In the case of this clone: Germline and junction disagree at one end, which may indicate a read error. The chain links TRBV11-2 to TRBJ2-5; D perhaps matches TRBD1 (6 bases). CDR3 length equals 11 residues. Germline-derived CDR1 and CDR2 are SGHAT and FQNNGV. The CDR3 DNA sequence: TGTGCCAGCAGCTTAGAAGGGACAATTGACTTC. It codes for CASSLEGTIDF.

This clone was picked up a small number of times. CDR3 loop: CASSTATNEKLFF. In DNA form, the CDR3 reads TGTGCCAGCTCGACAGCAACTAATGAAAAACTGTTTTTT. The V and J genes are TRBV2 and TRBJ1-4; maybe TRBD1 (5 bases). The germline gives CDR1 SNHLY, CDR2 FYNNEI. CDR3 length equals 13 residues. V was trimmed by 8 bases and J by 0 bases, leaving 7 bases between them.